This T cell receptor beta chain is drawn from a study of cytomegalovirus exposure and HLA in healthy donors. Regarding the study as a whole: Sequence variants that were highly shared formed a cluster that was likely a sequencing artifact. Among the most significant clusters, several appeared linked to common viral pathogens in a later analysis.

Trimming removed 2 bases from V and 4 bases from J, with 15 bases in between. The CDR3 has 16 residues. In germline, CDR1 is SGHRS, CDR2 YFSETQ. A remark on this clone: Its antigen is not known.

The PCR was carried out with 60 Vbeta primers and 13 Jbeta primers. Sequencing used immunoSEQ multiplex PCR; TCRdb keeps in-frame clones, though not all of them. The sample comprises some 120,000 clones, approximately 80% of which are singletons, and 3.4% rests with the top ten. The clonotype comes from a young man in good health and CMV-seronegative. Sequencing input: PBMCs. The rearrangement uses TRBV5-1 and TRBJ2-2, with D maybe TRBD2 (5 bases). CDR3 region: CASSLVRLAVTGELFF. CDR3 DNA sequence: TGCGCCAGCAGCTTAGTTCGGCTAGCAGTCACCGGGGAGCTGTTTTTT.